The clone carrying this T cell receptor (beta chain) was found a few times. Its matching antigen is unknown. Template switching added a universal primer site; cDNA carried unique molecular identifiers. TCRdb recomputed calls from the 5' RACE reads with MiXCR, one row per CDR3 protein. The sample lists 500,000 to 700,000 distinct CDR3 sequences, just over 7% occurring once. The data stem from a study of identical twins. Whole-study findings and limits: Out-of-frame alpha sequences common to twins were enriched for low generation probability. Monozygotic twin pairs showed more out-of-frame TCR alpha sharing than models estimated.

The same data also contributed to another study, on yellow fever vaccine responses in identical twins. As that report states: Convergence reportedly seemed to mark part of the twins' vaccine T cell response, with personalization marking the rest.

The TCR sequence derives from a woman in her late teens or twenties in good health. Sequencing used PBMCs.

In nucleotides, the CDR3 is TGTGCCAGCAGTTACTCGGGGGGGACGAACACTGAAGCTTTCTTT. Residues: CASSYSGGTNTEAFF. The J gene is TRBJ1-1, the V gene TRBV6-5, with a possible D match to TRBD1 (5 bases). Trimming removed 0 bases from V and 1 base from J, with 9 bases in between. The length of the CDR3 is 15 residues. The germline gives CDR1 MNHEY, CDR2 SVGAGI.